This record looks at one TCR beta chain sequence and its context. The antigen is undetermined. With 3 bases clipped from V and 3 bases from J, the junction kept 6 bases outside the gene matches. The CDR3 runs to 17 residues. In germline, CDR1 is SGHAT, CDR2 FQNNGV. The repertoire was sequenced with immunoSEQ multiplex PCR; TCRdb's copy has only in-frame clones and lacks some. Altogether over 25,000 clones were found in the sample, and no singletons occur. This related bone marrow graft donor gave peripheral blood on the day of marrow donation. This sample stems from a study of T cells after posttransplantation cyclophosphamide. Notes on the study in general: Later post-transplant blood repertoires were often dominated by donor CD8+ memory clones. Blood and skin or GI T cell repertoires showed limited TRB overlap.

The sample comprised PBMCs. This clonotype was obtained from a woman aged 55 to 70 in good health, CMV-negative, and a related stem cell transplant donor. The chain is built from TRBV11-2 and TRBJ2-6, with 9 bases lining up with TRBD1. The DNA for the CDR3 is TGTGCCAGCAGCTTGGGTACAGGGGGCGGTGGGGCCAACGTCCTGACTTTC. Its translation: CASSLGTGGGGANVLTF.